One and the same sample provided the 9 T cell receptor beta chains below, sequenced in a study of T cell responses to AZD1222 COVID-19 vaccine. The repertoire was sequenced with immunoSEQ multiplex PCR; TCRdb's copy has only in-frame clones and lacks some. This sample carries some 190,000 clones, around 91% of them seen once, and the ten largest clones take 6.9%. This material consisted of peripheral blood, taken on day 0 of AZD1222 vaccination. The receptors stem from an adult in good health.

The V gene is TRBV4-1, the J gene TRBJ1-6; D call uncertain. Looked up from germline, CDR1 is MGHRA and CDR2 is YSYEKL. Trimming removed 4 bases at V and 5 bases at J, with 18 bases between. The CDR3 sequence is 17 residues long. CDR3 region: CASSRNSGIIDNSPLHF. In DNA, the CDR3 is TGCGCCAGCAGCCGGAACTCGGGGATTATTGATAATTCACCCCTCCACTTT.

The V call is TRBV5-6, the J call TRBJ2-1, with 8 bases aligning to TRBD2. The length of the CDR3 is 16 residues. Germline loops: CDR1 SGHDT, CDR2 YYEEEE. The ends lost 2 bases at V and 8 bases at J; junction bases unmatched: 12. The CDR3 DNA is TGTGCCAGCAGCTTCAGAACGGGGGGGGCCGTTTATGAGCAGTTCTTC. Its translation is CASSFRTGGAVYEQFF.

The chain uses TRBV7-9 and TRBJ2-7, with 7 bases lining up with TRBD2. This CDR3 contains 11 residues. From germline, CDR1 is SEHNR and CDR2 FQNEAQ (reference sequence). J lost 6 bases, V lost 10 bases, and 6 bases had no gene match. The CDR3 spells CAITSGGEQYV. The CDR3 DNA sequence: TGTGCCATAACCTCGGGGGGCGAGCAGTACGTC.

This CDR3 is CASSHRDRWNTEAFF. CDR3 sequence (DNA): TGTGCCAGCAGCCACCGGGACAGGTGGAACACTGAAGCTTTCTTT. This chain uses TRBV7-2 with TRBJ1-1; 8 bases match TRBD1. The junction had 6 bases not matched to a gene; V was cut back by 5 bases and J by 1 base. Germline V gives CDR1 SGHTA, CDR2 FQGNSA. CDR3 length: 15 amino acids.

J is TRBJ1-6 and V is TRBV5-4; D is ambiguous. The CDR3 is 17 residues long. V lost 2 bases and J lost 0, with 12 bases in between. Germline assignment: CDR1 SGHNT and CDR2 YYREEE (reference sequence). CDR3 region: CASSFVSGSSYNSPLHF. The CDR3, as DNA: TGTGCCAGCAGCTTTGTCAGTGGGAGCTCCTATAATTCACCCCTCCACTTT.

This chain connects TRBV7-2 to TRBJ1-5; no clear D gene. Trimming took 1 base from V and 5 from J, leaving 12 bases between them. This CDR3 contains 15 residues. Germline V CDR1 and CDR2: SGHTA, FQGNSA. In nucleotides, the CDR3 is TGTGCCAGCAGCTTAGGATTTTGGGAGGATCAGCCCCAGCATTTT. It codes for CASSLGFWEDQPQHF.

The chain employs TRBV7-2 and TRBJ2-7, with 8 bases that match TRBD2. The CDR3 sequence is 15 residues long. Losses at the gene ends were 1 base for V and 3 bases for J; bases not matched to a gene: 5. CDR1 and CDR2 (germline): SGHTA, FQGNSA. CDR3 residues: CASSLVFAGGYEQYF. CDR3 DNA sequence: TGTGCCAGCAGCTTAGTCTTCGCGGGGGGCTACGAGCAGTACTTC.

This chain joins TRBV7-9 and TRBJ1-5; perhaps TRBD1 as D (5 bases). Between the trimmed V and J ends, which lost 5 bases and 4 bases, there was a span of 9 bases. Germline CDR1 and CDR2: SEHNR and FQNEAQ (reference sequence). The CDR3 runs 13 residues. The CDR3 here is CASSRGENQPQHF. Here the CDR3 DNA reads TGTGCCAGCAGCCGGGGGGAAAATCAGCCCCAGCATTTT.

The chain couples TRBV2 to TRBJ2-7; 7 bases are a match to TRBD2. Trimming cost V 4 bases and J 3 bases; bases outside gene matches: 3. The CDR3 length is 13 residues. Germline V gene data show CDR1 as SNHLY and CDR2 as FYNNEI. The CDR3 region is CASSGPSGYEQYF. CDR3 DNA sequence: TGTGCCAGCAGTGGACCTAGCGGCTACGAGCAGTACTTC.